One and the same sample provided the 12 T cell receptor beta chains below, sequenced in a study. TCRdb re-derived calls from the RT-PCR reads in MiXCR, one entry per CDR3 protein. The sample holds almost 700,000 distinct CDR3 sequences, over 12% seen once. The sample taken for sequencing was memory CD4+ T cells from blood. All receptors come from a female donor in good health, serving as a healthy control.

This chain connects TRBV20-1 to TRBJ2-7, with 14 bases that match TRBD2. Germline V gene data show CDR1 as DFQATT and CDR2 as SNEGSKA (reference sequence). Germline trimming cut 6 bases from V and 6 bases from J; bases unmatched to any gene: 7. CDR3 length: 14 amino acids. The CDR3 reads CSAEGTSGRGEQYF. For the CDR3, the DNA is TGCAGTGCGGAAGGGACTAGCGGGAGAGGCGAGCAGTACTTC.

As regards this clonotype: One junction end disagrees with the germline gene, perhaps due to a read error. This chain links TRBV7-7 with TRBJ2-2; D gene ambiguous. Looked up from germline, CDR1 is SSHAT and CDR2 is FNYEAQ (reference sequence). The CDR3 runs to 15 residues. The CDR3 protein is CASSLDNGNTGELFF. The DNA of the CDR3 is TGTGCTAGCAGCTTAGATAACGGGAACACCGGGGAGCTGTTTTTT.

This rearrangement joins TRBV3-1 to TRBJ2-7; D unresolved. Germline V gives CDR1 LGHDT, CDR2 YNNKEL (reference sequence). The CDR3 is 14 residues long. Between the trimmed V and J ends, which lost 0 bases and 6 bases, there was a span of 12 bases. CDR3 loop: CASSQDRFFGEQYF. CDR3 in DNA: TGTGCCAGCAGCCAAGACAGGTTCTTTGGCGAGCAGTACTTC.

This clonotype turned up a few times. The genes are TRBV4-2 and TRBJ2-7; no firm D call. Germline CDR1 and CDR2: LGHNA and YNFKEQ. This CDR3 is 14 amino acids long. V dropped 1 base and J dropped 4 bases, with 11 bases sitting between them. This chain's CDR3 is CASSQGSEGYEQYF. The CDR3 coding sequence is TGTGCCAGCAGCCAAGGGTCGGAAGGGTACGAGCAGTACTTC.

Only a few counts were recorded for this clonotype. The chain combines TRBV9 with TRBJ2-3, with D possibly being TRBD2 (6 bases). The CDR3 extends over 16 amino acids. Germline V lookup: CDR1 SGDLS, CDR2 YYNGEE. Trimming stripped 4 bases from V and 4 bases from J, with 19 bases between. CDR3: CASSSRGTLTPDTQYF. CDR3 DNA sequence: TGTGCCAGCAGCTCTCGGGGGACTCTCACCCCAGATACGCAGTATTTT.

The chain couples TRBV5-1 to TRBJ2-7; 9 bases align to TRBD2. CDR1 is SGHRS, CDR2 YFSETQ, per germline. The CDR3 extends over 14 amino acids. The V gene end was trimmed by 7 bases and the J gene end by 5 bases; junction bases not matched to a gene: 10. CDR3 region: CASHDGTSSHEQYF. Here the CDR3 DNA reads TGCGCCAGCCACGACGGGACTAGCAGCCACGAGCAGTACTTC. Together with reference TRBV5-1 and TRBJ2-7, the CDR3 gives the full variable domain: KAGVTQTPRYLIKTRGQQVTLSCSPISGHRSVSWYQQTPGQGLQFLFEYFSETQRNKGNFPGRFSGRQFSNSRSEMNVSTLELGDSALYLCASHDGTSSHEQYFGPGTRLTVT.

This clonotype was seen ten or more times. The gene calls are TRBV6-6 and TRBJ2-5; D is undetermined. V was clipped by 5 bases and J by 1 base, with 14 bases between them. Germline-derived CDR1 and CDR2 are MNHNY and SVGAGI (reference sequence). The CDR3 has 15 amino acids. The CDR3 DNA follows: TGTGCCAGCAGTCCTCAATGGGGTATCCAAGAGACCCAGTACTTC. It yields the protein CASSPQWGIQETQYF.

The J gene is TRBJ2-3, the V gene TRBV5-1, with 7 positions matching TRBD2. J was trimmed by 6 bases and V by 7 bases; bases with no gene match: 5. Per germline, CDR1 SGHRS and CDR2 YFSETQ. The CDR3 loop spans 12 amino acids. The CDR3 DNA reads TGCGCCAGCGCGGGGGAGTCGGATACGCAGTATTTT. Encoded protein: CASAGESDTQYF.

This clonotype was picked up many times. The chain combines TRBV7-3 with TRBJ1-1; D call uncertain. This CDR3 is 16 amino acids long. Per germline, CDR1 SGHTA and CDR2 FQGTGA. V lost 5 bases and J lost 1, with 17 bases in between. CDR3 sequence: CASSPGGRWENTEAFF. The CDR3, as DNA: TGTGCCAGCAGCCCCGGAGGACGGTGGGAGAACACTGAAGCTTTCTTT.

This sequence joins TRBV20-1 and TRBJ1-1, with unresolved D. Between the trimmed V and J ends, which lost 5 bases and 1 base, there was a span of 11 bases. This CDR3 has 13 residues. Looked up from germline, CDR1 is DFQATT and CDR2 is SNEGSKA (reference sequence). The CDR3 bases are TGCAGTGCTCGCCAGACGTGGAACACTGAAGCTTTCTTT. Its translation is CSARQTWNTEAFF.

The V call is TRBV6-5, the J call TRBJ1-6, with no clear D. V was trimmed by 6 bases and J by 4 bases, leaving 16 bases between them. This CDR3 has 16 residues. Germline-derived CDR1 and CDR2 are MNHEY and SVGAGI. CDR3 nucleotides: TGTGCCAGCAGGCGGGCCACTTCCCTTTATAATTCACCCCTCCACTTT. Its translation is CASRRATSLYNSPLHF.

This clonotype has more than one count but fewer than ten. V usage is TRBV7-9 and J usage is TRBJ1-1; no reliable D call. Germline CDR1 is SEHNR and CDR2 is FQNEAQ (reference sequence). The CDR3 loop spans 15 amino acids. The V end was cut by 2 bases, the J end by 1 base, with 11 bases between. CDR3 nucleotides: TGTGCCAGCAGCTTAAATCAACAGACGAACACTGAAGCTTTCTTT. Translated: CASSLNQQTNTEAFF.